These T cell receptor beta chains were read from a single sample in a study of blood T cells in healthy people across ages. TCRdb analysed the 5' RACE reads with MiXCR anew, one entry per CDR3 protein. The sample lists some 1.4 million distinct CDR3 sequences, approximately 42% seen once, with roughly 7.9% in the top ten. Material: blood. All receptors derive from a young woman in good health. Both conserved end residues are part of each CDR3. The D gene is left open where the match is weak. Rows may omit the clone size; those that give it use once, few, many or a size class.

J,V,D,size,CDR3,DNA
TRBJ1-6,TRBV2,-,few,CASSAIGSNNSPLHF,TGTGCCAGCAGTGCGATTGGGTCCAATAATTCACCCCTCCACTTT
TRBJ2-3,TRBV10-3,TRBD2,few,CAISARGSGGPTDTQYF,TGTGCCATCAGTGCCCGGGGGAGCGGGGGCCCCACAGATACGCAGTATTTT
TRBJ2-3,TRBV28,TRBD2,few,CASSSGGGALDTQYF,TGTGCCAGCAGTTCCGGCGGGGGGGCTTTAGATACGCAGTATTTT
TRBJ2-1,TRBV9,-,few,CASSVRTGNEQFF,TGTGCCAGCAGCGTACGGACTGGTAATGAGCAGTTCTTC
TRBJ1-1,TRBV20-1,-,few,CSARRTGHKNTEAFF,TGCAGTGCTAGGCGTACGGGACATAAGAACACTGAAGCTTTCTTT
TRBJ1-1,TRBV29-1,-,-,CSVVAGTNTEAFF,TGCAGCGTTGTGGCAGGGACGAACACTGAAGCTTTCTTT
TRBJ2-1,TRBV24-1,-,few,CATSDSVANEQFF,TGTGCCACCAGTGATTCGGTAGCCAATGAGCAGTTCTTC
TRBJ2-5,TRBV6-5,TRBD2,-,CASSYPTSGGQETQYF,TGTGCCAGCAGTTACCCTACTAGCGGGGGACAAGAGACCCAGTACTTC
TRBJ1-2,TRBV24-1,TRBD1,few,CATSDPGQGGGYTF,TGTGCCACCAGTGATCCGGGACAGGGAGGGGGCTACACCTTC
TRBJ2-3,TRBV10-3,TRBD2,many,CAIKAAGAGTDTQYF,TGTGCCATCAAGGCGGCGGGAGCAGGCACAGATACGCAGTATTTT